Below are 21 T cell receptor beta chains sequenced from a single sample in a study of T cells after yellow fever vaccination. Using its own MiXCR run on the 5' RACE reads, TCRdb lists one record per CDR3 protein. Of some 500,000 distinct CDR3 sequences listed, about 14% are singletons. Here the sequenced sample was PBMCs, taken on the day of the yellow fever booster vaccination. The receptor source for this set is a man aged 30 to 45 who received the YFV17D yellow fever vaccine.

V usage is TRBV28 and J usage is TRBJ2-3; 11 nucleotides agree with TRBD2. With 5 bases clipped from V and 2 bases from J, the junction kept 9 bases outside the gene matches. Looked up from germline, CDR1 is MDHEN and CDR2 is SYDVKM. CDR3 length equals 17 residues. The CDR3 protein is CASSRGLAGRLTDTQYF. The DNA for the CDR3 is TGTGCCAGCAGTCGAGGACTAGCGGGCCGACTCACAGATACGCAGTATTTT.

This clonotype was recorded a few times. For the CDR3, the DNA is TGTGCCACCAGCGGATCCCTAGCGGAACCGGGGTACTTC. Its protein is CATSGSLAEPGYF. The chain is built from TRBV15 and TRBJ2-4; 7 bases line up with TRBD2. The CDR3 loop spans 13 amino acids. V shed 5 bases and J 15 bases; nucleotides not matched to a gene: 13. The V gene's germline CDR1 is LNHNV and CDR2 YYDKDF (reference sequence).

The chain carries TRBV19 and TRBJ1-2; D perhaps matches TRBD1 (5 bases). The germline gives CDR1 LNHDA, CDR2 SQIVND (reference sequence). V was shortened by 8 bases and J by 2 bases, with 9 bases between the two germline ends. This CDR3 has 12 residues. Here the CDR3 reads CASGYRNYGYTF. The CDR3 DNA follows: TGTGCCAGTGGATACAGGAACTATGGCTACACCTTC.

This clonotype was counted only a few times. The chain employs TRBV20-1 and TRBJ1-4; D might be TRBD1 (6 bases). Trimming took off 5 bases at V and 7 bases at J, with 17 bases between the two ends. Per germline, CDR1 DFQATT and CDR2 SNEGSKA (reference sequence). This CDR3 is 14 amino acids long. The CDR3 reads CSAGGRGSGEKLFF. CDR3 sequence (DNA): TGCAGTGCTGGGGGGAGGGGGTCGGGTGAAAAACTGTTTTTT.

This clonotype was detected a few times. An end of the junction does not agree with germline; a read error may underlie this. The rearrangement uses TRBV7-3 and TRBJ2-1; D is unclear. Germline assignment: CDR1 SGHTA and CDR2 FQGTGA. The CDR3 extends over 16 amino acids. The CDR3 here is CASRRPWVPSHNEQFF. CDR3 nucleotides: TGTGCCAGCAGACGCCCGTGGGTCCCCTCCCACAATGAGCAGTTCTTC.

The genes are TRBV14 and TRBJ2-6; weak D call: TRBD2 (5 bases). Germline CDR1 and CDR2: SGHDN and FVKESK. Trimming took 0 bases from V and 4 from J, leaving 28 bases between them. This CDR3 is 22 amino acids long. The CDR3 DNA sequence: TGTGCCAGCAGCCAAGATCCCCCAGGCCTGTCGGGATTTTTATGGGGGGCCAACGTCCTGACTTTC. Translation gives CASSQDPPGLSGFLWGANVLTF.

This clonotype was detected only a few times. The genes are TRBV27 and TRBJ2-7, with TRBD2 matching 13 bases. Germline lookup yields CDR1 MNHEY and CDR2 SMNVEV (reference sequence). The J segment lost 9 bases and the V segment lost 7 bases, leaving 24 bases of the junction unmatched. CDR3 length: 19 residues. The CDR3 DNA reads as TGTGCCAGCAACCGCTTCTCCGGGACTAGCGGGACGTCGGCGGGCGGGCAGTACTTC. Translating gives CASNRFSGTSGTSAGGQYF.

This clonotype was recorded a few times. V usage is TRBV6-1 and J usage is TRBJ2-7; 9 nucleotides line up with TRBD1. The CDR3 is made up of 15 amino acids. V was pared by 3 bases and J by 2 bases, with 5 bases of the junction left unmatched. Germline CDR1 is MNHNS and CDR2 is SASEGT. The CDR3 DNA sequence: TGTGCCAGCAGTGAGGGGACAGGGAGGGCCTACGAGCAGTACTTC. It is translated as CASSEGTGRAYEQYF.

This clonotype showed up just a few times. V gene TRBV11-2 combines with J gene TRBJ2-7; a weak D match, TRBD1 (5 bases). Germline-derived CDR1 and CDR2 are SGHAT and FQNNGV. The V end was cut by 0 bases, the J end by 0 bases, with 9 bases between. This CDR3 has 15 residues. Here the CDR3 DNA reads TGTGCCAGCAGCTTAGAACAGGTCCCCTCCTACGAGCAGTACTTC. This sequence encodes CASSLEQVPSYEQYF.

The V and J genes are TRBV10-3 and TRBJ2-7, with D uncertain. Germline V lookup: CDR1 ENHRY, CDR2 SYGVKD. Trimming shortened V by 6 bases and J by 7 bases, and 13 bases separated the two germline ends. The CDR3 is made up of 12 amino acids. The CDR3 sequence is CAISPAEREQYF. DNA for the CDR3: TGTGCCATCAGCCCGGCTGAACGGGAGCAGTACTTC.

This clonotype was recorded a few times. This sequence joins TRBV6-2 or TRBV6-3 and TRBJ2-5; 9 nucleotides line up with TRBD2. From germline, CDR1 is MNHEY and CDR2 SVGEGT. The CDR3 loop spans 17 amino acids. J lost 5 bases, V lost 0 bases, and 10 bases had no gene match. CDR3 in amino acids: CASSYSRGLAPRETQYF. The DNA of the CDR3 is TGTGCCAGCAGTTACTCGAGGGGACTAGCCCCCCGCGAGACCCAGTACTTC.

The chain recombines TRBV3-1 with TRBJ2-2; 13 bases are a match to TRBD2. Germline V CDR1 and CDR2: LGHDT, YNNKEL (reference sequence). J lost 0 bases, V lost 3 bases, and 7 bases had no gene match. This CDR3 has 19 residues. Here the CDR3 reads CASSHEPGTSGTNTGELFF. The DNA for the CDR3 is TGTGCCAGCAGCCACGAACCCGGGACTAGCGGGACGAACACCGGGGAGCTGTTTTTT.

The chain is built from TRBV20-1 and TRBJ1-5; a possible D gene is TRBD1 (6 bases). The CDR3 consists of 15 residues. V lost 6 bases and J 0 bases, leaving 15 bases between the germline ends. Per germline, CDR1 DFQATT and CDR2 SNEGSKA (reference sequence). In DNA form, the CDR3 reads TGCAGTGCGCCAACAGGGACTAATAGCAATCAGCCCCAGCATTTT. Translated, it gives CSAPTGTNSNQPQHF.

The chain combines TRBV20-1 with TRBJ2-7, with 10 positions matching TRBD2. V shed 5 bases, J shed 2 bases, and the junction held 18 bases outside the gene matches. The CDR3 extends over 18 amino acids. The germline gives CDR1 DFQATT, CDR2 SNEGSKA (reference sequence). In DNA form, the CDR3 reads TGCAGTGCTTCCCGGACTAGCGGAGATGGCACAACTCCCTACGAGCAGTACTTC. Encoded protein: CSASRTSGDGTTPYEQYF.

Only a few counts were recorded for this clonotype. The V and J genes are TRBV12-3 or TRBV12-4 and TRBJ1-5; D gene uncertain. The CDR3 is made up of 14 amino acids. Trimming removed 5 bases at V and 2 bases at J, with 10 bases between. The CDR3 is CASSQDMGNQPQHF. CDR3 nucleotide sequence: TGTGCCAGCAGTCAAGACATGGGCAATCAGCCCCAGCATTTT.

The chain is built from TRBV9 and TRBJ2-3; TRBD1 agrees at 10 bases. The ends lost 4 bases at V and 5 bases at J; junction bases unmatched: 10. CDR1 is SGDLS, CDR2 YYNGEE, per germline. This CDR3 is built from 16 residues. CDR3 in DNA: TGTGCCAGCAGCCCCCCGCGGACAGGGGGGATAGATACGCAGTATTTT. Its translation: CASSPPRTGGIDTQYF.

The V gene is TRBV10-1, the J gene TRBJ2-3; D unresolved. Germline CDR1 WNHNN, CDR2 SYGVQD (reference sequence). The CDR3 loop spans 12 amino acids. V shed 0 bases and J shed 7 bases, with 5 bases lying between them. The CDR3 spells CASSESSNTQYF. The CDR3 DNA reads as TGCGCCAGCAGTGAGTCGTCGAATACGCAGTATTTT.

The chain links TRBV7-2 to TRBJ2-7, with D unclear. Germline loops: CDR1 SGHTA, CDR2 FQGNSA. The CDR3 extends over 11 amino acids. V lost 1 base to trimming and J lost 9 bases, with 7 bases between them. CDR3 sequence reads: CASSLGDMQYF. In nucleotides, the CDR3 is TGTGCCAGCAGCTTAGGGGATATGCAGTACTTC. The variable domain in full, completed from reference TRBV7-2 and TRBJ2-7, reads GAGVSQSPSNKVTEKGKDVELRCDPISGHTALYWYRQSLGQGLEFLIYFQGNSAPDKSGLPSDRFSAERTGGSVSTLTIQRTQQEDSAVYLCASSLGDMQYFGPGTRLTVT.

The J gene is TRBJ2-1, the V gene TRBV15; D perhaps matches TRBD2 (6 bases). This CDR3 region has 21 residues. The ends were cut back, 5 bases at V and 8 bases at J, with 37 bases in the middle. The V gene's germline CDR1 is LNHNV and CDR2 YYDKDF (reference sequence). DNA of the CDR3: TGTGCCACCAGCTTCCCCTTGGGTGCAGGGCGTGCCGGGAGTGGCCCACATGAGCAGTTCTTC. Protein: CATSFPLGAGRAGSGPHEQFF. The variable domain in full, with the rest retrieved from reference TRBV15 and TRBJ2-1, is DAMVIQNPRYQVTQFGKPVTLSCSQTLNHNVMYWYQQKSSQAPKLLFHYYDKDFNNEADTPDNFQSRRPNTSFCFLDIRSPGLGDTAMYLCATSFPLGAGRAGSGPHEQFFGPGTRLTVL.

The rearrangement uses TRBV12-3 or TRBV12-4 and TRBJ2-7, with 8 bases identical to TRBD2. The CDR3 runs to 18 residues. The trim removed 3 bases at V and 6 bases at J, leaving 19 bases unmatched. In DNA form, the CDR3 reads TGTGCCAGCAGTTTCGGGCCAGCGGGAGCCTCTGAACACCCCGAGCAGTACTTC. It codes for CASSFGPAGASEHPEQYF.

This clonotype was recorded only once. The chain carries TRBV19 and TRBJ2-7; no clear D gene. V was clipped by 6 bases and J by 3 bases, with 12 bases between them. The CDR3 spans 13 residues. Germline values: CDR1 LNHDA, CDR2 SQIVND (reference sequence). CDR3 sequence (DNA): TGTGCCAGTAGCCCTAGGGCCCACTACGAGCAGTACTTC. Its protein product is CASSPRAHYEQYF.